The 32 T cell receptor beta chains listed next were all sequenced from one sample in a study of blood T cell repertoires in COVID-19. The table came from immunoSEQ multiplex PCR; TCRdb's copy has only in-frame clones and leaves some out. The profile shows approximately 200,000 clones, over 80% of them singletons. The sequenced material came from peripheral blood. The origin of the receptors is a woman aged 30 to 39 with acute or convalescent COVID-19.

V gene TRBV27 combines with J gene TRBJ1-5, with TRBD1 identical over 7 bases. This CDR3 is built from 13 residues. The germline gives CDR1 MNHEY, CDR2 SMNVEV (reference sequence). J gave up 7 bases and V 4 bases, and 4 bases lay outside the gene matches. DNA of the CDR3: TGTGCCAGCAGTTGGACAGGAGGCCAGCCCCAGCATTTT. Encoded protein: CASSWTGGQPQHF.

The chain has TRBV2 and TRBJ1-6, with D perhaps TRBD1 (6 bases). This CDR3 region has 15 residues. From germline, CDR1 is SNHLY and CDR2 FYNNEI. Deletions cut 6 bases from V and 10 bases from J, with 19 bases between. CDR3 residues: CASSRSTGPRSPLHF. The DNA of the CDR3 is TGTGCCAGCAGCCGATCGACAGGTCCCAGGTCACCCCTCCACTTT.

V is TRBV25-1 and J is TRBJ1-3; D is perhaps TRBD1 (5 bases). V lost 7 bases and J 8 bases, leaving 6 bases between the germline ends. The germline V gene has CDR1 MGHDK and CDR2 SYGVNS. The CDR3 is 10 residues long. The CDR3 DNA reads TGTGCCAGCATAGGGGACACCATATATTTT. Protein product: CASIGDTIYF. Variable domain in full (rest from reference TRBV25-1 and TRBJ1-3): EADIYQTPRYLVIGTGKKITLECSQTMGHDKMYWYQQDPGMELHLIHYSYGVNSTEKGDLSSESTVSRIRTEHFPLTLESARPSHTSQYLCASIGDTIYFGEGSWLTVV.

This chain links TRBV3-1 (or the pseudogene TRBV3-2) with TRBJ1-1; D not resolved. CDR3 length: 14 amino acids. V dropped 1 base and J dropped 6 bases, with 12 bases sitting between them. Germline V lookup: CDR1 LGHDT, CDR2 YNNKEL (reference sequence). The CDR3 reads CASSQALRSPEAFF. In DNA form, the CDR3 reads TGTGCCAGCAGCCAAGCTCTCAGGTCTCCTGAAGCTTTCTTT.

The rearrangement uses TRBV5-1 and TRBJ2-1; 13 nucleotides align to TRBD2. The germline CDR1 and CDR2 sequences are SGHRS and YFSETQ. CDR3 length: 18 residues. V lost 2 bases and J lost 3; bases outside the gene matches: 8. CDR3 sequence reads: CASSFPTSGGEGYNEQFF. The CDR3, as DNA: TGCGCCAGCAGCTTCCCAACTAGCGGGGGGGAAGGCTACAATGAGCAGTTCTTC.

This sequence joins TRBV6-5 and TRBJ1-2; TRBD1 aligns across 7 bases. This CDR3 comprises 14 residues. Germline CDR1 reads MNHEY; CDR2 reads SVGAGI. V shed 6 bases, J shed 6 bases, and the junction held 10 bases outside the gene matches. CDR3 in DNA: TGTGCCAGCAGCCCAACAGGGGCGGTGGATGGCTACACCTTC. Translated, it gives CASSPTGAVDGYTF.

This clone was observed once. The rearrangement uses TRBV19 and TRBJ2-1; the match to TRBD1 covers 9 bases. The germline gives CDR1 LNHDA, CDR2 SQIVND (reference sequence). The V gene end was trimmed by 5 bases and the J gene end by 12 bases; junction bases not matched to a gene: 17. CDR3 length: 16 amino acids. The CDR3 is CASSGLPGQGPFGQFF. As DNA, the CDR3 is TGTGCCAGTAGTGGATTACCGGGACAGGGTCCCTTTGGGCAGTTCTTC.

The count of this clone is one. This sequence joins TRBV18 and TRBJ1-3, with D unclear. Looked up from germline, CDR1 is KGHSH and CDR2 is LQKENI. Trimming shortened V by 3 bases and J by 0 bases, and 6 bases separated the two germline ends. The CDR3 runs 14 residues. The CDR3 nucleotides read TGTGCCAGCTCACCCAGGAACTCTGGAAACACCATATATTTT. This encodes CASSPRNSGNTIYF.

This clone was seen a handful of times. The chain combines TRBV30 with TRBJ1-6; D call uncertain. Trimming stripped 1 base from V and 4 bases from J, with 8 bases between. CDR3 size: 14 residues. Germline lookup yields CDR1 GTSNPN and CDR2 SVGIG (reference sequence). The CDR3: CAWSGGEYNSPLHF. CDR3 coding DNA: TGTGCCTGGAGTGGCGGGGAGTATAATTCACCCCTCCACTTT.

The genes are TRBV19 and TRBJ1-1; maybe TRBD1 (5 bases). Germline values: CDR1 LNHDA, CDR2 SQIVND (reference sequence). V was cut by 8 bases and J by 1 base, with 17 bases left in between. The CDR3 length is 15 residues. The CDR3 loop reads CASFPDRTPNTEAFF. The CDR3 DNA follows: TGTGCCAGTTTTCCAGACCGGACACCGAACACTGAAGCTTTCTTT.

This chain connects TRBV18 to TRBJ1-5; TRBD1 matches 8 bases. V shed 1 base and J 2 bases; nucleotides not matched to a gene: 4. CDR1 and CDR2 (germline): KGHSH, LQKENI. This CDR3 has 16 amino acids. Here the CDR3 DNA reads TGTGCCAGCTCACCACTTGAGACAGGGGGCAATCAGCCCCAGCATTTT. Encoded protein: CASSPLETGGNQPQHF.

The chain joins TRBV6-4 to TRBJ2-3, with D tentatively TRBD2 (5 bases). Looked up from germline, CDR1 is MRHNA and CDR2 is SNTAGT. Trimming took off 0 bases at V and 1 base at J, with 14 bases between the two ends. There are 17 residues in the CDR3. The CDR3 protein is CASSDSLPGSGTDTQYF. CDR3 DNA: TGTGCCAGCAGTGACTCGCTGCCTGGTAGCGGCACAGATACGCAGTATTTT.

CDR3 sequence: CASRLTSGGPQETQYF. The CDR3 DNA is TGCGCCAGCAGGTTGACTAGCGGGGGGCCCCAAGAGACCCAGTACTTC. This chain uses TRBV5-1 with TRBJ2-5; 13 bases line up with TRBD2. CDR3 length equals 16 residues. Germline trimming cut 5 bases from V and 1 base from J; bases unmatched to any gene: 5. The germline gives CDR1 SGHRS, CDR2 YFSETQ.

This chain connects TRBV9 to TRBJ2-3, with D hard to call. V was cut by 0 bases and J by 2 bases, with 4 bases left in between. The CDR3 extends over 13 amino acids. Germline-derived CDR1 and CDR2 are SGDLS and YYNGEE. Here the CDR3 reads CASSVGPTDTQYF. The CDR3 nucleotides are TGTGCCAGCAGCGTAGGGCCCACAGATACGCAGTATTTT.

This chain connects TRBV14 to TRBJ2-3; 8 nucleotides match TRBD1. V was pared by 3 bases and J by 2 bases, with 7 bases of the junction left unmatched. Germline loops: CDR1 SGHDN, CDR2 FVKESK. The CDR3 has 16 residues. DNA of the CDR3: TGTGCCAGCAGCCACCCTGACAGGGGATACACAGATACGCAGTATTTT. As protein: CASSHPDRGYTDTQYF.

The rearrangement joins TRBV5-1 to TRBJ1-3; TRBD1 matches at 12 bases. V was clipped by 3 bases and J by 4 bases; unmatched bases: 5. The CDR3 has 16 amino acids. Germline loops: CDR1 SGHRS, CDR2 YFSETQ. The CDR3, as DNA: TGCGCCAGCAGCTCGGGACAGGGGGCGCTCGGAAACACCATATATTTT. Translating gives CASSSGQGALGNTIYF.

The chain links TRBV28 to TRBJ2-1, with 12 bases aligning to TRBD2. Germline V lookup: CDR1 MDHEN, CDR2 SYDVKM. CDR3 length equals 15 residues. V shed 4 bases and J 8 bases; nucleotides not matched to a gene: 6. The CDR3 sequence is CASSSLAGGRDEQFF. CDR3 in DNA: TGTGCCAGCAGTTCCCTAGCGGGAGGGAGAGATGAGCAGTTCTTC.

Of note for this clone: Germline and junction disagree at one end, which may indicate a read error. This chain's CDR3 is CANSQAGQGFTSSPLHF. The CDR3 region has the DNA TGTGCCAACAGCCAAGCAGGACAGGGGTTTACGTCCTCACCCCTCCACTTT. J is TRBJ1-6 and V is TRBV3-1 (or the pseudogene TRBV3-2); 9 bases are a match to TRBD1. This CDR3 is 17 amino acids long. Germline-derived CDR1 and CDR2 are LGHDT and YNNKEL (reference sequence).

The CDR3 here is CASSLASITGGRNGYTF. For the CDR3, the DNA is TGTGCCAGCAGCTTAGCCAGTATTACAGGGGGGCGAAATGGCTACACCTTC. This chain uses TRBV7-2 with TRBJ1-2, with 8 bases lining up with TRBD1. Germline V gene data show CDR1 as SGHTA and CDR2 as FQGNSA. The CDR3 has 17 amino acids. V lost 0 bases and J lost 6; bases outside the gene matches: 12.

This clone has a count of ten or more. CDR3: CSVREGIGSPLHF. The CDR3 bases are TGCAGCGTTCGGGAGGGTATAGGTTCACCCCTCCACTTT. This chain connects TRBV29-1 to TRBJ1-6; D is ambiguous. CDR3 length equals 13 residues. V was trimmed by 5 bases and J by 9 bases, leaving 14 bases between them. The germline CDR1 and CDR2 sequences are SQVTM and ANQGSEA. Variable domain in full (rest from reference TRBV29-1 and TRBJ1-6): SAVISQKPSRDICQRGTSLTIQCQVDSQVTMMFWYRQQPGQSLTLIATANQGSEATYESGFVIDKFPISRPNLTFSTLTVSNMSPEDSSIYLCSVREGIGSPLHFGNGTRLTVT.

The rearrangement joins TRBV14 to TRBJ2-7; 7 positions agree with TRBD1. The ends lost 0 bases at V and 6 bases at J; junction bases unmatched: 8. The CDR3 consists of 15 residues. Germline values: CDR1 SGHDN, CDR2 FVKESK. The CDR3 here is CASSQDLQGKPEQYF. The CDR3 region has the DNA TGTGCCAGCAGCCAAGATTTACAGGGGAAACCCGAGCAGTACTTC.

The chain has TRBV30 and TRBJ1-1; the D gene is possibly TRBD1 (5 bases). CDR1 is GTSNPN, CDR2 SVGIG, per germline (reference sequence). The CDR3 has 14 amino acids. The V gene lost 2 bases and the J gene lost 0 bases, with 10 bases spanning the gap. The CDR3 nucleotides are TGTGCCTGGAGTTTCGACAGCCTGAACACTGAAGCTTTCTTT. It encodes CAWSFDSLNTEAFF.

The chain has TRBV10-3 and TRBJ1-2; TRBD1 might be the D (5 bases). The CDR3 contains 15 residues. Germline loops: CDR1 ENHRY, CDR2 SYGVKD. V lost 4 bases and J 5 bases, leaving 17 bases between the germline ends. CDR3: CAISAQSGVLYGYTF. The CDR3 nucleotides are TGTGCCATCAGTGCCCAATCGGGGGTCTTATATGGCTACACCTTC.

In DNA form, the CDR3 reads TGTGCCACCAGCAGAGGGACAGGGGCTGGAAACACCATATATTTT. Translation gives CATSRGTGAGNTIYF. The chain carries TRBV15 and TRBJ1-3; 9 bases are shared with TRBD1. Germline values: CDR1 LNHNV, CDR2 YYDKDF (reference sequence). Trimming at V came to 1 base and at J to 2 bases, leaving 0 bases not matched to a gene. This CDR3 spans 15 amino acids.

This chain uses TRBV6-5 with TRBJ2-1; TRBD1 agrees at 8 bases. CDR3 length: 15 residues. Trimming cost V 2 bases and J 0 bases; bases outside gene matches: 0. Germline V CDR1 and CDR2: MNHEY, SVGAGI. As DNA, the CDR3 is TGTGCCAGCAGTTACGACAGGGGCTCCTACAATGAGCAGTTCTTC. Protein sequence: CASSYDRGSYNEQFF.

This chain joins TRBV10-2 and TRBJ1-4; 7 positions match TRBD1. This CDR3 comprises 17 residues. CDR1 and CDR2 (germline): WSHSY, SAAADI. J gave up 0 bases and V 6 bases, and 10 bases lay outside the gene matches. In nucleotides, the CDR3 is TGCGCCAGCAGCCTAAGGACAGGAACAGCAACTAATGAAAAACTGTTTTTT. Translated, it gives CASSLRTGTATNEKLFF.

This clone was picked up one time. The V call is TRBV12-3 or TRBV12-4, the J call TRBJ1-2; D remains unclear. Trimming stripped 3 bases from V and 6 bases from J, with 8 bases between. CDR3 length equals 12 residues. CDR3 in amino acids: CASSFSKDGYTF. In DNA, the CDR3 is TGTGCCAGCAGTTTTAGCAAGGATGGCTACACCTTC.

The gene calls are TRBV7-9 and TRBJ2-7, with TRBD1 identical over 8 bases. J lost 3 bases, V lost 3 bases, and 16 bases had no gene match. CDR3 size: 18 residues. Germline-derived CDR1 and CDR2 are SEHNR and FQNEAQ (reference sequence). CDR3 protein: CASSFPPGSRGLFYEQYF. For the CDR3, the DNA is TGTGCCAGCAGCTTTCCTCCCGGGAGCAGGGGGCTCTTCTACGAGCAGTACTTC.

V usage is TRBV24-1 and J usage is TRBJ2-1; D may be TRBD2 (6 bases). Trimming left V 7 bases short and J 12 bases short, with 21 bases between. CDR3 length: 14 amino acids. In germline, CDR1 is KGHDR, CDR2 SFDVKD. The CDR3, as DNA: TGTGCCACCAGCGACCGGAGGGCGATTAACCGGCAGTTCTTC. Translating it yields CATSDRRAINRQFF.

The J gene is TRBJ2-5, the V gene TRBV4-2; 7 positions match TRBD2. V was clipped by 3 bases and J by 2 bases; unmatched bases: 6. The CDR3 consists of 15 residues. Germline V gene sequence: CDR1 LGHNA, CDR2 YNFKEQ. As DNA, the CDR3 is TGTGCCAGCAGCCAGCGGGAGCTGATACAAGAGACCCAGTACTTC. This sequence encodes CASSQRELIQETQYF.

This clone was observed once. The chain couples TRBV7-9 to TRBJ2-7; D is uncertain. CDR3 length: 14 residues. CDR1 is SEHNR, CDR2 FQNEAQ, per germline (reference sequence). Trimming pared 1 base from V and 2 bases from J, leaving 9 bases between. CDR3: CASSLGRSTYEQYF. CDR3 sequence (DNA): TGTGCCAGCAGCTTAGGGCGGTCTACCTACGAGCAGTACTTC.

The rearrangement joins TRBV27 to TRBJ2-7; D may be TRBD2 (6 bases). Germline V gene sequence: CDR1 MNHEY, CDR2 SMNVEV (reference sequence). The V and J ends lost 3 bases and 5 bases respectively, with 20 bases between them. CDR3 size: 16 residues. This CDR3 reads CASSFAGRLGLDEQYF. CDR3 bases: TGTGCCAGCAGTTTCGCAGGCAGACTAGGTCTGGACGAGCAGTACTTC.